The clone carrying this T cell receptor (beta chain) occurred a few times. Antigen unknown. Trimming took off 0 bases at V and 2 bases at J, with 3 bases between the two ends. The length of the CDR3 is 12 residues. In germline, CDR1 is SGHRS, CDR2 YFSETQ. This sample was included in a study of T-cell reconstitution after alpha-beta-depleted transplantation in children. Study-wide results and limits: One year after transplant, T-cell counts and diversity came mostly from newly produced T cells. It was reported that alpha-beta T cells came from several hundred expanded graft clones (about two months after transplant). There were some patients whose high TCRbeta diversity at day 60 came from surviving recipient T cells and thymic progenitors.

Molecular barcoding with unique molecular identifiers was used for the TCRbeta library. TCRdb called the PCR reads again in MiXCR, with one record for every CDR3 protein. The sample has some 260,000 distinct CDR3 sequences, 20% to 30% seen once. The clonotype was recovered from a female patient aged 2 to 10 who had a stem cell transplant for congenital amegakaryocytic thrombocytopenia, so the T cells may come from the graft donor. This material consisted of PBMCs, mostly from graft donor cells, taken 360 days after TCRalphabeta/CD19-depleted stem cell transplant. The chain couples TRBV5-1 to TRBJ2-7, with D hard to call. The CDR3 DNA reads as TGCGCCAGCAGCTTGGACGCCTACGAGCAGTACTTC. It yields the protein CASSLDAYEQYF.